This T cell receptor beta chain was sequenced during a study of cytomegalovirus exposure and HLA in healthy donors. The study, taken as a whole, reports: Subsequent analysis of the 100 to 150 validation repertoires found a tendency for first-cohort TCR clusters to co-occur. Cytomegalovirus association was listed for approximately 160 TCR beta chains.

Assay used: immunoSEQ multiplex PCR; TCRdb lists only in-frame clones, some missing. The sample records roughly 130,000 clones, 88% being singletons. A roughly 120-subject validation cohort, separate from the approximately 700-subject first cohort, supplied the donors. Trimming took 1 base from V and 1 from J, leaving 17 bases between them. The CDR3 covers 17 residues. The germline V gene encodes CDR1 SQVTM and CDR2 ANQGSEA. About this clone: Its antigen remains unknown.

Specimen: PBMCs. The source is a man in his thirties or forties in good health and CMV-seronegative. The chain carries TRBV29-1 and TRBJ2-1; D perhaps matches TRBD2 (5 bases). The CDR3 DNA reads TGCAGCGTTGAAGGGAGCAGTTTAGCGACTTCCTACAATGAGCAGTTCTTC. This codes for CSVEGSSLATSYNEQFF.